The TCR beta chain under discussion was sequenced for a study of neurological immune-mediated disorders (dated by TCRdb to about 2019). About the investigation overall: Using UMI-based sequencing, the study compared peripheral blood TCR-beta repertoires from patients with HTLV-I-associated myelopathy (HAM/TSP), patients with multiple sclerosis, and healthy controls. Alongside PBMC samples, the set of some 97 TCR-beta libraries contained longitudinal samples, technical triplicates, and paired CD4+ and CD8+ T-cell subsets that had been sorted. The cohort comprised 60 to 75 subjects: roughly 15 HAM/TSP patients, roughly 34 multiple sclerosis patients and 20 or so healthy controls. Each longitudinal HAM/TSP and healthy donor was sampled at 3 time-points spaced at about 3-40 month intervals. Overall study outcomes, separate from this receptor: No identical CDR3 amino acid sequences were shared among expanded clones across subjects, suggesting private TCR-beta repertoires in all groups. TCR clonal expansion was greatest in HAM/TSP patients and smallest in MS patients, who ranked below even healthy controls.

To synthesize cDNA, template-switch 5'RACE was performed with a primer carrying a 10-nucleotide random unique molecular identifier so that each TCR transcript was tagged. Every sequencing run yielded over 190 million TCR-beta sequences covering 15-18 subjects. The RNeasy kit was used for extraction of total RNA. Using the KAPA Real-time Library Amplification kit, TCR-beta VDJ regions were amplified with primers for the TCR constant region and the 5'RACE anchor. Sample indexes and Illumina adaptors were added in a first PCR, after which library yield was increased in a second PCR. After Ampure bead purification, the roughly 650 bp TCR product was size-selected on a 2% E-gel SizeSelection system. Before pooling, library quality was assessed on a Bioanalyzer, concentration was determined with Qubit, and library quantification was performed with the Kapa Library Quantification kit. An Illumina HiSeq 2500 was used to sequence the libraries paired-end at 2 x 150 bp. To increase sequence diversity, roughly 24-30% phiX was spiked into each library pool. Per the original workflow: The UMI-based MiGEC pipeline processed quality-filtered reads and removed over 85% of raw TCR sequences during error correction. VDJ genes were aligned to IMGT germline references, and clonotypes were defined by unique CDR3 amino acid sequence plus V-J genes. Clonal expansion, Shannon diversity and CDR3 relatedness were evaluated with VDJtools (CalcPairwiseDistances, ClusterSamples), while phylogenetic trees were built in CLCbio workbench. Expanded clones were defined as having at least 8 unique UMIs, based on coefficient-of-variation modelling across technical triplicates. TCRdb ran its own pipeline on the public reads, namely fastp trimming at Q25 and MiXCR clone calling, and kept in-frame beta chains. Entries are consolidated by CDR3 protein sequence, retaining the most common genes and DNA. What appears here as the V and J calls and clone size reflects TCRdb's work, not the paper's. The sample table shows approximately 82,000 distinct CDR3 sequences, and about 13% are seen once. The ten largest clones add up to roughly 4.8% of the sample.

At least ten counts were recorded for this clonotype. Its antigen remains unidentified. No base qualities exist here, and no much larger clone lies one base off it. From its cysteine to its phenylalanine, the CDR3 spans 15 amino acids. Only the CDR3 DNA stays, 45 bases, in frame from base 1. CDR1 and CDR2 are read off the germline V gene as SGHRS and YFSETQ. V was cut back by 1 base and J by 0 bases, leaving a gap of 9 bases between them. This specimen's time point label, per the study, means: longitudinal time-point 2. For the unsorted PBMC libraries, 2 million PBMCs were stored in RNAlater at -80 degrees C until RNA extraction and were used to generate the libraries. Peripheral blood was subjected to Ficoll-Hypaque density gradient centrifugation to isolate PBMCs, which were then cryopreserved in liquid nitrogen.

This TCR came from a female donor with HTLV-1-associated myelopathy (HAM/TSP). The receptor chain draws on TRBV5-1 and TRBJ2-3; no D gene is confidently identified. The sample comprised PBMCs. This receptor has the CDR3 CASSLNIVSTDTQYF. Read as DNA, the sequence is TGCGCCAGCAGCTTGAATATCGTAAGCACAGATACGCAGTATTTT. Here the CDR3 is joined to the reference TRBV5-1 and TRBJ2-3 genes, and the full variable domain is: KAGVTQTPRYLIKTRGQQVTLSCSPISGHRSVSWYQQTPGQGLQFLFEYFSETQRNKGNFPGRFSGRQFSNSRSEMNVSTLELGDSALYLCASSLNIVSTDTQYFGPGTRLTVL.